This T cell receptor beta chain emerged from a study of OX40 agonist ivuxolimab in advanced cancers. On the study more broadly: Three patients, one with hepatocellular carcinoma and two with cutaneous melanoma, achieved partial responses.

Autoimmune disease history or systemic immunosuppression barred patients. General study findings and limits: Patients with a partial response at 0.1-3.0 mg/kg had among the lowest clonal expansion. More expanded clones were seen, on average, in CD8+ T cells than in CD4+.

Per germline, CDR1 SGHTA and CDR2 FQGNSA. The CDR3 runs to 15 residues. Trimming shortened V by 5 bases and J by 1 base, and 14 bases separated the two germline ends. For this clone: Its antigen is undetermined.

This table comes from immunoSEQ multiplex PCR, and its TCRdb copy is limited to in-frame clones, with some not included. The profile shows around 60,000 clones, 70% to 85% of them singletons. The TCR sequence derives from an adult with an advanced solid tumor such as melanoma, head and neck, liver or kidney cancer. The rearrangement uses TRBV7-2 and TRBJ1-2, with D unclear. The specimen comprised CD4+ or CD8+ T cells sorted from blood, sampled in a trial of the OX40 agonist ivuxolimab. The CDR3 DNA sequence: TGTGCCAGCAGCCCCAGGAGACAAATTAACTATGGCTACACCTTC. Translation: CASSPRRQINYGYTF.